The 26 T cell receptor beta chains listed next were all sequenced from one sample in a study of CD8 T cells in ankylosing spondylitis. MiXCR was run by TCRdb on the 5' RACE reads, yielding one entry per CDR3 protein. The sample consists of 200,000 to 300,000 distinct CDR3 sequences, around 32% of them appearing once. The sequencing sample was made of blood, either unsorted or a sorted T cell fraction (not recorded which). The source of these receptors is a male donor with ankylosing spondylitis or in good health (not recorded which).

This clonotype has more than one count but fewer than ten. This chain connects TRBV15 to TRBJ1-5; D is perhaps TRBD1 (5 bases). This CDR3 is built from 14 residues. CDR1 is LNHNV, CDR2 YYDKDF, per germline (reference sequence). V lost 5 bases and J 5 bases, leaving 13 bases between the germline ends. CDR3 region: CATSRGRVDQPQHF. In DNA, the CDR3 is TGTGCCACCAGCCGGGGGAGGGTAGATCAGCCCCAGCATTTT.

The chain carries TRBV5-1 and TRBJ2-7; TRBD1 matches 10 bases. The CDR3 length is 14 residues. The V segment lost 4 bases and the J segment 5 bases; nucleotides outside the gene matches: 6. Germline V gene sequence: CDR1 SGHRS, CDR2 YFSETQ. In DNA, the CDR3 is TGCGCCAGCAGCAAGGACAGGGGGGACCACGAGCAGTACTTC. It is translated as CASSKDRGDHEQYF.

This clonotype was observed a few times. The J gene is TRBJ2-3, the V gene TRBV5-1; D may be TRBD1 or TRBD2 (5 bases each). Germline V gives CDR1 SGHRS, CDR2 YFSETQ. The CDR3 runs to 14 residues. Trimming removed 5 bases from V and 1 base from J, with 11 bases in between. CDR3 nucleotide sequence: TGCGCCAGCAGGCATTGGGACGGCACAGATACGCAGTATTTT. The encoded protein is CASRHWDGTDTQYF.

CDR3 bases: TGTGCCAGCAGCCAGGGAGGGACCGCCGGCACTGAAGCTTTCTTT. The encoded protein is CASSQGGTAGTEAFF. This chain links TRBV3-1 with TRBJ1-1, with D possibly being TRBD1 (5 bases). The V and J ends lost 3 bases and 4 bases respectively, with 15 bases between them. The CDR3 runs 15 residues. The germline gives CDR1 LGHDT, CDR2 YNNKEL (reference sequence).

There are a few counts of this clonotype. The chain is built from TRBV29-1 and TRBJ1-6, with 10 positions matching TRBD1. Germline CDR1 SQVTM, CDR2 ANQGSEA. The CDR3 totals 12 residues. The junction had 7 bases not matched to a gene; V was cut back by 6 bases and J by 14 bases. Written as DNA, the CDR3 is TGCAGCGTGGGGACAGGGGTGGGAGCCCTCCACTTT. Its protein product is CSVGTGVGALHF.

The chain carries TRBV29-1 and TRBJ1-1; TRBD1 matches at 11 bases. J gave up 4 bases and V 7 bases, and 5 bases lay outside the gene matches. Germline lookup yields CDR1 SQVTM and CDR2 ANQGSEA. The CDR3 runs to 13 residues. The CDR3 here is CSARGTGGTEAFF. The CDR3 DNA is TGCAGCGCCCGAGGGACAGGGGGCACTGAAGCTTTCTTT.

The genes are TRBV7-9 and TRBJ2-7; possibly TRBD2 for D (5 bases). This CDR3 is 11 amino acids long. Trimming cost V 2 bases and J 11 bases, with 10 bases left between them. Germline CDR1 and CDR2: SEHNR and FQNEAQ (reference sequence). The CDR3 sequence: CASSLLAAEYF. The CDR3 nucleotides read TGTGCCAGCAGCTTACTTGCAGCGGAGTACTTC.

The chain combines TRBV12-3 or TRBV12-4 with TRBJ2-1; the match to TRBD1 covers 7 bases. The ends lost 5 bases at V and 8 bases at J; junction bases unmatched: 9. The CDR3 is made up of 14 amino acids. CDR3 protein: CASSLRQGWHEQFF. In nucleotides, the CDR3 is TGTGCCAGCAGTCTGCGACAGGGTTGGCATGAGCAGTTCTTC.

This clonotype was seen more than once but under ten times. The gene calls are TRBV7-9 and TRBJ2-7; unclear D gene. V lost 1 base to trimming and J lost 5 bases, with 9 bases between them. Germline-derived CDR1 and CDR2 are SEHNR and FQNEAQ (reference sequence). CDR3 length: 13 amino acids. The CDR3 DNA reads as TGTGCCAGCAGCTTAGTCGCGGCAGACGAGCAGTACTTC. Protein product: CASSLVAADEQYF. The complete variable domain, with remaining parts taken from reference TRBV7-9 and TRBJ2-7, reads DTGVSQNPRHKITKRGQNVTFRCDPISEHNRLYWYRQTLGQGPEFLTYFQNEAQLEKSRLLSDRFSAERPKGSFSTLEIQRTEQGDSAMYLCASSLVAADEQYFGPGTRLTVT.

The chain uses TRBV7-9 and TRBJ2-5; the match to TRBD1 covers 7 bases. Germline CDR1 reads SEHNR; CDR2 reads FQNEAQ (reference sequence). The CDR3 contains 15 residues. The trim removed 4 bases at V and 4 bases at J, leaving 9 bases unmatched. CDR3 loop: CASSYDRVVVETQYF. CDR3 sequence (DNA): TGTGCCAGCAGCTACGACAGGGTGGTGGTAGAGACCCAGTACTTC.

The chain links TRBV6-1 to TRBJ1-1, with 10 nucleotides matching TRBD1. V lost 6 bases and J lost 1; bases outside the gene matches: 11. Looked up from germline, CDR1 is MNHNS and CDR2 is SASEGT. The CDR3 has 17 residues. The CDR3 region has the DNA TGTGCCAGCAGCACGGACAGGGGGGGACCTGAGAACACTGAAGCTTTCTTT. This translates into CASSTDRGGPENTEAFF.

This clonotype appeared a few times. This chain joins TRBV11-2 and TRBJ2-7, with D possibly being TRBD2 (6 bases). Germline V gene lookup returns CDR1 SGHAT and CDR2 FQNNGV. V was cut by 1 base and J by 3 bases, with 13 bases left in between. CDR3 length: 15 amino acids. The CDR3 loop reads CASSLVSSASYEQYF. CDR3 in DNA: TGTGCCAGCAGCTTAGTGTCTAGCGCCAGCTACGAGCAGTACTTC.

V gene TRBV5-6 combines with J gene TRBJ1-6; tentatively, D is TRBD1 (6 bases). The CDR3 is made up of 16 amino acids. V lost 4 bases to trimming and J lost 9 bases, with 20 bases between them. CDR1 is SGHDT, CDR2 YYEEEE, per germline. The chain's CDR3 is CASSLLGQGIFSPLHF. The CDR3 nucleotides are TGTGCCAGCAGCCTCCTCGGGCAGGGGATTTTTTCACCCCTCCACTTT.

The V call is TRBV4-2, the J call TRBJ2-7; TRBD1 aligns across 11 bases. CDR1 is LGHNA, CDR2 YNFKEQ, per germline. J gave up 4 bases and V 3 bases, and 5 bases lay outside the gene matches. There are 15 residues in the CDR3. The CDR3: CASSHHGTGGYEQYF. The CDR3 DNA follows: TGTGCCAGCAGCCACCACGGGACAGGGGGGTACGAGCAGTACTTC.

The table lists this clonotype with a few counts. This sequence joins TRBV20-1 and TRBJ1-1; unclear D gene. Germline V CDR1 and CDR2: DFQATT, SNEGSKA (reference sequence). V was shortened by 2 bases and J by 1 base, with 11 bases between the two germline ends. This CDR3 contains 14 residues. The CDR3, as DNA: TGCAGTGCTAGACCTCCCTCGGGGAACACTGAAGCTTTCTTT. Its translation is CSARPPSGNTEAFF.

The chain is built from TRBV7-8 and TRBJ1-6; D not certain. Looked up from germline, CDR1 is SGHVS and CDR2 is FQNEAQ. V was shortened by 0 bases and J by 13 bases, with 22 bases between the two germline ends. CDR3 length: 17 residues. Here the CDR3 DNA reads TGTGCCAGCAGCTTAGCCGGGAGGGTGGCAAAATGGTCCCCCCTCCACTTT. This sequence encodes CASSLAGRVAKWSPLHF.

The chain couples TRBV12-3 or TRBV12-4 to TRBJ1-5, with 10 bases that match TRBD1. The CDR3 totals 15 residues. With 8 bases clipped from V and 6 bases from J, the junction kept 10 bases outside the gene matches. DNA of the CDR3: TGTGCCAGCTGGGACGGGACAGGGGTTCGTCAGCCCCAGCATTTT. It encodes CASWDGTGVRQPQHF.

The chain recombines TRBV9 with TRBJ2-3; 14 bases agree with TRBD2. CDR1 is SGDLS and CDR2 is YYNGEE in the germline V gene. CDR3 length equals 16 residues. V lost 2 bases, J lost 6 bases, and 5 bases stayed unmatched. CDR3 in amino acids: CASSVSWTSGGDTQYF. As DNA, the CDR3 is TGTGCCAGCAGCGTGAGCTGGACTAGCGGGGGGGATACGCAGTATTTT.

This chain links TRBV7-9 with TRBJ2-2; D might be TRBD1 (5 bases). The length of the CDR3 is 14 residues. Looked up from germline, CDR1 is SEHNR and CDR2 is FQNEAQ (reference sequence). V gave up 8 bases and J gave up 0 bases, with 10 bases separating them. The CDR3 is CASAMGPNTGELFF. CDR3 bases: TGTGCCAGCGCCATGGGGCCGAACACCGGGGAGCTGTTTTTT.

This chain uses TRBV4-2 with TRBJ2-7; no clear D gene. The CDR3 is 13 residues long. Trimming took off 1 base at V and 5 bases at J, with 9 bases between the two ends. CDR1 LGHNA and CDR2 YNFKEQ come from the germline V gene. Written as DNA, the CDR3 is TGTGCCAGCAGCCAAGGGCGTCCTGACGAGCAGTACTTC. It is translated as CASSQGRPDEQYF.

The genes are TRBV7-2 and TRBJ2-7; D uncertain. The CDR3 covers 14 residues. The germline V gene has CDR1 SGHTA and CDR2 FQGNSA. The ends were cut back, 2 bases at V and 4 bases at J, with 12 bases in the middle. The CDR3 region has the DNA TGTGCCAGCAGCTTAACCAGTGGCGTATACGAGCAGTACTTC. Amino acids: CASSLTSGVYEQYF.

The rearrangement links TRBV5-1 to TRBJ2-3; TRBD1 might be the D (5 bases). Per the germline V gene, CDR1 is SGHRS and CDR2 is YFSETQ. This CDR3 region has 15 residues. V gave up 1 base and J gave up 8 bases, with 17 bases separating them. The CDR3 DNA reads TGCGCCAGCAGCTTGTACCCAGGGCACGATGGTACGCAGTATTTT. Amino acids: CASSLYPGHDGTQYF.

The chain is built from TRBV5-1 and TRBJ2-1, with 7 bases identical to TRBD1. The CDR3 extends over 16 amino acids. The V gene's germline CDR1 is SGHRS and CDR2 YFSETQ. J gave up 8 bases and V 4 bases, and 15 bases lay outside the gene matches. The CDR3 reads CASSDGSGGQYDEQFF. As DNA, the CDR3 is TGCGCCAGCAGCGATGGAAGTGGGGGACAGTACGATGAGCAGTTCTTC.

The chain is built from TRBV6-5 and TRBJ2-7; D is ambiguous. This CDR3 comprises 15 residues. Germline V lookup: CDR1 MNHEY, CDR2 SVGAGI. The ends were cut back, 0 bases at V and 0 bases at J, with 9 bases in the middle. CDR3 nucleotide sequence: TGTGCCAGCAGTTACTCAGACGCCGTCTCCTACGAGCAGTACTTC. Translated: CASSYSDAVSYEQYF.

This chain connects TRBV3-1 to TRBJ2-1; D gene ambiguous. This CDR3 is 14 amino acids long. Germline CDR1 LGHDT, CDR2 YNNKEL (reference sequence). Trimming cost V 1 base and J 10 bases, with 14 bases left between them. CDR3: CASSQGTASEEQFF. DNA for the CDR3: TGTGCCAGCAGCCAAGGGACCGCCAGCGAGGAGCAGTTCTTC.

For the CDR3, the DNA is TGCGCCAGCAGCCCCGGAGGGACTGGGGGGACTGAAGCTTTCTTT. Translating it yields CASSPGGTGGTEAFF. The genes are TRBV5-1 and TRBJ1-1; D is perhaps TRBD1 (5 bases). The germline V and J ends were trimmed by 4 bases and 5 bases, with 18 bases remaining between them. Germline V lookup: CDR1 SGHRS, CDR2 YFSETQ. This CDR3 is 15 amino acids long.